These T cell receptor beta chains were read from a single sample in a study of cytomegalovirus exposure and HLA in healthy donors. TCRdb's table, derived via immunoSEQ multiplex PCR, lists solely in-frame clones and lacks some. The sample has about 140,000 clones, approximately 65% seen once; the top ten hold approximately 6.5%. The sequencing input was PBMCs. These receptors all come from a woman aged 55-75 years in good health and CMV-seronegative. CDR3s include the opening cysteine and the closing phenylalanine or tryptophan. Each record gives: CDR3 length, V gene, clone size, CDR3 protein. Rows may omit the clone size; those that give it use once, few, many or a size class.

16,TRBV19,-,CASSIRGGGGNQPQHF
16,TRBV9,few,CASSVGLAGGGETQYF
15,TRBV7-2,-,CASSSGDRALREQYF
14,TRBV9,few,CASSVEVAGTEAFF
14,TRBV19,-,CASIGQGAWDTQYF
15,TRBV7-2,-,CASSESRGPGNTQYF
16,TRBV9,-,CASSVDGARIQETQYF
17,TRBV27,-,CASSSNGLAGVSYEQYF
14,TRBV5-6,-,CASSLQGSPYEQYF
13,TRBV11-2,-,CASSPGGKETQYF
15,TRBV7-2,many,CASSLGLDIPGEQYF
13,TRBV19,-,CASSTDRVQPQHF
13,TRBV19,-,CASSQAKNTEAFF
14,TRBV6-1,-,CATNGPSSYNEQFF
17,TRBV28,-,CASSSPGGTAINQPQHF
14,TRBV7-2,-,CASSLQRGSYEQYF
12,TRBV29-1,few,CSVLRGTTEAFF
13,TRBV11-3,-,CASSSQEGYEQFF
14,TRBV5-1,-,CASSPQTGGYEQYF
15,TRBV10-3,-,CAISERGGAEDEQFF
11,TRBV28,-,CASSLVNEQYF
14,TRBV2,-,CASSGGGYTGELFF
15,TRBV7-8,-,CASSLTSGTYNEQFF
11,TRBV28,-,CATIQDYGYTF
19,TRBV27,-,CASSLRAGGLSSNTGELFF
14,TRBV19,-,CASSTGVQRGEQFF
16,TRBV7-6,few,CASSLNQAGSYNEQFF
14,TRBV19,-,CASSIRGSYNEQFF
17,TRBV9,-,CASSVPSRGGEQNEQFF
14,TRBV11-2,-,CASSPRGGRDEQFF
14,TRBV9,-,CASSVGTRSAEQYF
17,TRBV4-1,few,CASSQDQAGRGDQPQHF
15,TRBV13,-,CASSLDGQGPYGYTF
16,TRBV14,-,CASSPFTGGYTGELFF
15,TRBV10-3,-,CAISESVRGKETQYF
13,TRBV2,-,CASSWDSSYEQYF
15,TRBV5-1,-,CASSLGGRNTGELFF
14,TRBV19,-,CASSMLSSGNTIYF
16,TRBV7-9,-,CSSSLAGTGGIYEQYF
17,TRBV7-3,-,CASSLGRLADYTGELFF
14,TRBV14,-,CASSPLGQQSEQYF